The present TCR beta chain was sequenced within a study of T cells after yellow fever vaccination. Study-wide results and caveats: Post-booster samples contained most primary-vaccination clones (approximately 96% CD4, approximately 88% CD8). High-abundance clonotypes from the bulk population could contaminate FACS-sorted repertoires.

One entry per CDR3 protein results from TCRdb running MiXCR on the 5' RACE reads. The table includes about 310,000 distinct CDR3 sequences, 3% to 4.5% detected once. The CDR3 has 12 amino acids. Germline V gene lookup returns CDR1 SGHAT and CDR2 FQNNGV. Trimming left V 5 bases short and J 6 bases short, with 11 bases between. In this sample, this clonotype turned up many times. What it binds is not known. Sequenced here: PBMCs, sampled on the day of the yellow fever booster vaccination. The chain is built from TRBV11-2 and TRBJ2-7, with D possibly being TRBD1 (6 bases). The sequence derives from a man aged 18 to 35 who received the YFV17D yellow fever vaccine. In nucleotides, the CDR3 is TGTGCCAGCAGCCTAACAGGGACCGAGCAGTACTTC. This codes for CASSLTGTEQYF. Full variable domain (rest looked up from reference TRBV11-2 and TRBJ2-7): EAGVAQSPRYKIIEKRQSVAFWCNPISGHATLYWYQQILGQGPKLLIQFQNNGVVDDSQLPKDRFSAERLKGVDSTLKIQPAKLEDSAVYLCASSLTGTEQYFGPGTRLTVT.